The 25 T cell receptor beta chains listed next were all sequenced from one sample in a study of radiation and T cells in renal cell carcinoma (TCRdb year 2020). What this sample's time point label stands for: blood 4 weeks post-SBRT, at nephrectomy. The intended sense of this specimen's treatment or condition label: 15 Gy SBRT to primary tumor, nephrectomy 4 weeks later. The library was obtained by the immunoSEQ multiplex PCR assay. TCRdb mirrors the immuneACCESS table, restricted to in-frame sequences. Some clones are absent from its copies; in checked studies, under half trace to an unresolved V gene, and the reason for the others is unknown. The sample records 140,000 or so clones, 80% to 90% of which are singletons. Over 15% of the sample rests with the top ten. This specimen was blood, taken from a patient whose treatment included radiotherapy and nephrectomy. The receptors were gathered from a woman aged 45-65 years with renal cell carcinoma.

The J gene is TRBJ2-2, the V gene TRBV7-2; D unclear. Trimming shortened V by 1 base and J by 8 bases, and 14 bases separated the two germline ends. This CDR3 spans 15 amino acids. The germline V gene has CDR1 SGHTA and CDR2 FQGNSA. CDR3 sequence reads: CASSLGSLFSGELFF. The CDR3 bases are TGTGCCAGCAGCTTAGGAAGTCTATTTTCTGGGGAGCTGTTTTTT.

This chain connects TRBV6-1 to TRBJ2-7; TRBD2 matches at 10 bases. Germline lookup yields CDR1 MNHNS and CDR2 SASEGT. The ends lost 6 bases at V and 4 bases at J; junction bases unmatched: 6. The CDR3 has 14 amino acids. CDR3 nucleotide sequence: TGTGCCAGCAGGGAGCGGGGGGGCCTTTACGAGCAGTACTTC. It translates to CASRERGGLYEQYF.

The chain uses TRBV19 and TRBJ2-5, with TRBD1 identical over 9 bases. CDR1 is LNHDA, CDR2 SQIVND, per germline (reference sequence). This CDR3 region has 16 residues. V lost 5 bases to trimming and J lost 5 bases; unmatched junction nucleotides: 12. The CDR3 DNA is TGTGCCAGTAGTTCCTCAGGGACAGGGTTCTGGGAGACCCAGTACTTC. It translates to CASSSSGTGFWETQYF.

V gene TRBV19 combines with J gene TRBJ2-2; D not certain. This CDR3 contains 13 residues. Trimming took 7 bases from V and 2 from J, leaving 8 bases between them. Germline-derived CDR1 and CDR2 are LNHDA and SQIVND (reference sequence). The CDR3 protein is CASKKSNTGELFF. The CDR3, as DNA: TGTGCCAGTAAAAAATCCAACACCGGGGAGCTGTTTTTT.

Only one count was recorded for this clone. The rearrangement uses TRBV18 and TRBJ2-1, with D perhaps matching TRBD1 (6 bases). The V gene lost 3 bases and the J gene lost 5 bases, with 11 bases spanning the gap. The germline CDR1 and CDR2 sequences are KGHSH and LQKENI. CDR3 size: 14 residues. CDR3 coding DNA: TGTGCCAGCTCACCCACCGGGACAAACAATGAGCAGTTCTTC. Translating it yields CASSPTGTNNEQFF.

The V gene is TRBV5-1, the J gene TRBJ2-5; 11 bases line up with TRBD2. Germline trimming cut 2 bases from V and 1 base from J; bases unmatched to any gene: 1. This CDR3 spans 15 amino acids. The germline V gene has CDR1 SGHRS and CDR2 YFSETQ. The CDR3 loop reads CASSFTSGGQETQYF. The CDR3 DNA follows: TGCGCCAGCAGCTTCACTAGCGGGGGCCAAGAGACCCAGTACTTC.

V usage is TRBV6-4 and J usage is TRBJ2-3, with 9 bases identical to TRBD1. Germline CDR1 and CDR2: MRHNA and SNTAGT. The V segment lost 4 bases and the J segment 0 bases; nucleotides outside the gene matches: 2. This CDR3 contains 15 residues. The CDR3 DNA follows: TGTGCCAGCAGTGCCGGGACAGGGAGCACAGATACGCAGTATTTT. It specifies CASSAGTGSTDTQYF.

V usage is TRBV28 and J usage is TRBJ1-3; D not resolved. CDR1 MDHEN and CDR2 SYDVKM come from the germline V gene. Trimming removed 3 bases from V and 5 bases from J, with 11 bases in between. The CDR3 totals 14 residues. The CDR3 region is CASSLSGRRNTIYF. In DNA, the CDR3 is TGTGCCAGCAGTTTGAGCGGTCGGAGAAACACCATATATTTT.

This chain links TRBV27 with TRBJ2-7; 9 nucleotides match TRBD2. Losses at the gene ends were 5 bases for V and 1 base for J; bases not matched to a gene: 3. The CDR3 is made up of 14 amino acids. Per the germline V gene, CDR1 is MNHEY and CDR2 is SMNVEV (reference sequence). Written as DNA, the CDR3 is TGTGCCAGCAGTACGCTAGCGGGGTCCTACGAGCAGTACTTC. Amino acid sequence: CASSTLAGSYEQYF.

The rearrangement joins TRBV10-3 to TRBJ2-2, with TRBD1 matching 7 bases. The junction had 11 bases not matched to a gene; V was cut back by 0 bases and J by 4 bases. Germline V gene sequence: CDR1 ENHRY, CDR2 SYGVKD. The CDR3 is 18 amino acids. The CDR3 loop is CAISESGGSGGLTGELFF. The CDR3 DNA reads TGTGCCATCAGTGAGTCAGGGGGCTCAGGGGGTCTCACCGGGGAGCTGTTTTTT.

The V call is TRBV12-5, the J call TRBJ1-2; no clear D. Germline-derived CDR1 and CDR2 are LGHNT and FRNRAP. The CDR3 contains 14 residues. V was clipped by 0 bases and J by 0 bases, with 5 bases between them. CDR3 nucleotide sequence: TGTGCTAGTGGTTTGGTTCCAGCTAACTATGGCTACACCTTC. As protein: CASGLVPANYGYTF.

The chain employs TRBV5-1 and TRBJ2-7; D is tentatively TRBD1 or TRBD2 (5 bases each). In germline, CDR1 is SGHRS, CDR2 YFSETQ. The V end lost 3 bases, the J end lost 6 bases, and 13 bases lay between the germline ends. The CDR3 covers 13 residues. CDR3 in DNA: TGCGCCAGCAGCTCGGGACCGCCTGGCGAGCAGTACTTC. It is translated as CASSSGPPGEQYF.

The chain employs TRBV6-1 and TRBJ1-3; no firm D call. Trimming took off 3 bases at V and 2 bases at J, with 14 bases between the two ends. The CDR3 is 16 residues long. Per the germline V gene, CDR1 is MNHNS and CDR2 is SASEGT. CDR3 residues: CASSDKLSPTGNTIYF. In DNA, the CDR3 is TGTGCCAGCAGTGATAAATTGTCTCCCACTGGAAACACCATATATTTT.

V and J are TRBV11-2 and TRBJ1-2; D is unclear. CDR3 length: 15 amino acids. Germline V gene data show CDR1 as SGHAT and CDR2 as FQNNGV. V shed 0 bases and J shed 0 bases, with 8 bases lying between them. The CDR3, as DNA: TGTGCCAGCAGCTTAGATACCGCTACTAACTATGGCTACACCTTC. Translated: CASSLDTATNYGYTF.

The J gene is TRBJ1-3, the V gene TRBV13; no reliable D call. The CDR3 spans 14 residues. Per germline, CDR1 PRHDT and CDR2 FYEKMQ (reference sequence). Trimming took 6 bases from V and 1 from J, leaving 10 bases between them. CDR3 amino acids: CASRLRASGNTIYF. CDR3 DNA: TGTGCCAGCAGATTACGGGCTTCTGGAAACACCATATATTTT.

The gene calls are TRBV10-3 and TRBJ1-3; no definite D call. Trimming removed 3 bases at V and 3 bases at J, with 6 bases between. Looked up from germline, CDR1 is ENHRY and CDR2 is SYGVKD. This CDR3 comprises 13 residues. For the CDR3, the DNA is TGTGCCATCAGTGATGGACTTGGAAACACCATATATTTT. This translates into CAISDGLGNTIYF.

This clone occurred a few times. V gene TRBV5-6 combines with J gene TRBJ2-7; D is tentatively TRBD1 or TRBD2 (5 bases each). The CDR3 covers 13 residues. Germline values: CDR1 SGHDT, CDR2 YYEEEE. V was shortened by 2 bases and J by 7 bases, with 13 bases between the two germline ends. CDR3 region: CASSFSSGREQYF. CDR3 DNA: TGTGCCAGCAGCTTCTCTTCGGGGCGAGAGCAGTACTTC.

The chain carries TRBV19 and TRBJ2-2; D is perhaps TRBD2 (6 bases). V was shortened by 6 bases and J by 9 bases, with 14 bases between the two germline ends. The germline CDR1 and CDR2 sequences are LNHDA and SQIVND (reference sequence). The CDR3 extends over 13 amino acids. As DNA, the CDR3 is TGTGCCAGTAGGCTCACGGGAGCGAGGGAGCTGTTTTTT. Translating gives CASRLTGARELFF.

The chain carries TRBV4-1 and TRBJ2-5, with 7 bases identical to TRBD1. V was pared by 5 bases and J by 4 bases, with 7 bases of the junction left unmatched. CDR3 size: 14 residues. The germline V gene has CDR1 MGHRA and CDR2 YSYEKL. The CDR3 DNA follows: TGCGCCAGCAGCGGAGAGAGGGGGCTAGAGACCCAGTACTTC. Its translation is CASSGERGLETQYF.

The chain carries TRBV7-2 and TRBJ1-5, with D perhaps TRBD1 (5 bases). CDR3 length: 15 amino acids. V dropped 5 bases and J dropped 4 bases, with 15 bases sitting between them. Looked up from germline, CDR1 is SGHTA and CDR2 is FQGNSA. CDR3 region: CASSLTQVPNQPQHF. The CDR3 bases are TGTGCCAGCAGCCTGACACAGGTCCCAAATCAGCCCCAGCATTTT.

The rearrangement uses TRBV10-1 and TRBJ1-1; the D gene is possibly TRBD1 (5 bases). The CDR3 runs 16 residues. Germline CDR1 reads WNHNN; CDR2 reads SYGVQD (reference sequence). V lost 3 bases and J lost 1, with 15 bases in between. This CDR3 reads CASSEGWPRGNTEAFF. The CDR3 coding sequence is TGCGCCAGCAGTGAAGGGTGGCCGAGGGGGAACACTGAAGCTTTCTTT.

CDR3 sequence: CSVETGTGFEQYF. The DNA of the CDR3 is TGCAGCGTTGAAACCGGGACAGGGTTCGAGCAGTACTTC. This sequence joins TRBV29-1 and TRBJ2-7; 9 nucleotides line up with TRBD1. V trimming: 2 bases; J trimming: 6 bases; junction bases outside the gene matches: 5. Germline CDR1 and CDR2: SQVTM and ANQGSEA. The CDR3 extends over 13 amino acids.

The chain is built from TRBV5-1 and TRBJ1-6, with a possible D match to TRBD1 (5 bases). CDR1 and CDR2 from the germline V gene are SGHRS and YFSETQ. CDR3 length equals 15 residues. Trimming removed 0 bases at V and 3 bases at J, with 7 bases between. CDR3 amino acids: CASSLAGIYNSPLHF. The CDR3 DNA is TGCGCCAGCAGCTTGGCAGGGATCTATAATTCACCCCTCCACTTT. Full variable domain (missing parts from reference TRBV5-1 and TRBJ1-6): KAGVTQTPRYLIKTRGQQVTLSCSPISGHRSVSWYQQTPGQGLQFLFEYFSETQRNKGNFPGRFSGRQFSNSRSEMNVSTLELGDSALYLCASSLAGIYNSPLHFGNGTRLTVT.

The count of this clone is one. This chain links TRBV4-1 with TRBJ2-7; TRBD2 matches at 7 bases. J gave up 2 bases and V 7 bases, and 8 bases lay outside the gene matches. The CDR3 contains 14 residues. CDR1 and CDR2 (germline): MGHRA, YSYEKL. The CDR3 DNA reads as TGCGCCAGCACCCTAACAGCGGGAACCTACGAGCAGTACTTC. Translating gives CASTLTAGTYEQYF.

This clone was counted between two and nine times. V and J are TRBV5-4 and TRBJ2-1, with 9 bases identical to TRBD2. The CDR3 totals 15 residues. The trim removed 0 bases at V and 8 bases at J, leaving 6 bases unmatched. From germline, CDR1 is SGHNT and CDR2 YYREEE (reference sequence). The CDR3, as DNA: TGTGCCAGCAGCTTGGCAGCGGGGGGCGGGGATGAGCAGTTCTTC. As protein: CASSLAAGGGDEQFF.